This T cell receptor beta chain is from a study of regulatory T cells in long-lasting Graves disease. Study findings and constraints: Persistent disease preferred TRBV28, TRBJ1-2 and TRBJ2-5; new disease, TRBV20-1 and TRBJ2-1. Sharing of public clonotypes was greater in persistent patients (around 2,500) than in new patients (around 1,000).

This CDR3 is built from 12 residues. V was pared by 4 bases and J by 3 bases, with 5 bases between. Arm-PCR of CDR3 regions with iRepertoire HTBI primers generated TCR beta libraries. TCRdb re-called the multiplex PCR reads with MiXCR, one entry per CDR3 protein. The sample gives about 470,000 distinct CDR3 sequences, 20% to 25% of which show up once; more than 6% is in the top ten. Documented time point: persistent/refractory GD, antithyroid drugs over 5 years with positive TRAb. RNA isolated from PBMCs was used to make the TCR library. This clonotype was picked up a small number of times. Antigen specificity is unknown.

Sequenced here: peripheral blood mononuclear cells (PBMCs), sampled when the disease was refractory, from a patient treated with antithyroid drugs. The sequence was collected from a female donor with Graves disease. The chain uses TRBV12-3 or TRBV12-4 and TRBJ2-3; D remains unclear. The CDR3: CASSYLTDTQYF. CDR3 sequence (DNA): TGTGCCAGCAGTTACTTAACAGATACGCAGTATTTT.